A single sample is the source of the 9 T cell receptor beta chains below, sequenced in a study of blood T cell repertoires in COVID-19 (dated by TCRdb to 2018 to 2021). Libraries were built with the immunoSEQ multiplex PCR assay. The table was pulled from immuneACCESS by TCRdb, which kept in-frame rearrangements only. Such tables lose some clones; where checked, under half of the loss comes from unresolved V genes, and the rest has no known cause. The sample profile shows approximately 350,000 clones; about 88% of them were found once. Jointly, the top ten make up about 7% of the sample. Material: peripheral blood. The receptor source for this set is a woman aged 55-75 years with COVID-19, enrolled during active disease.

This rearrangement joins TRBV5-4 to TRBJ2-3; D possibly corresponds to TRBD2 (5 bases). The germline V gene has CDR1 SGHNT and CDR2 YYREEE (reference sequence). CDR3 length equals 17 residues. V lost 4 bases, J lost 3 bases, and 21 bases lay in between. The DNA of the CDR3 is TGTGCCAGCAGCACCGCCCGGGCTAGGACGGGGACAGATACGCAGTATTTT. Its protein product is CASSTARARTGTDTQYF.

Only one count was recorded for this clone. This chain uses TRBV9 with TRBJ1-2; 9 bases are shared with TRBD1. The CDR3 is 16 amino acids. V lost 2 bases to trimming and J lost 2 bases; unmatched junction nucleotides: 7. Germline V CDR1 and CDR2: SGDLS, YYNGEE. The CDR3 is CASSVSSGQGNYGYTF. The CDR3 DNA follows: TGTGCCAGCAGCGTCTCCTCGGGACAGGGAAACTATGGCTACACCTTC.

This clone has only one observation. The V and J genes are TRBV30 and TRBJ2-5; the match to TRBD2 covers 12 bases. The CDR3 is 14 residues long. Germline V lookup: CDR1 GTSNPN, CDR2 SVGIG (reference sequence). V lost 2 bases to trimming and J lost 2 bases; unmatched junction nucleotides: 0. This CDR3 reads CAWSTSGGQETQYF. As DNA, the CDR3 is TGTGCCTGGAGTACTAGCGGGGGGCAAGAGACCCAGTACTTC.

The rearrangement uses TRBV28 and TRBJ2-7, with D tentatively TRBD1 (7 bases). Germline V gives CDR1 MDHEN, CDR2 SYDVKM. Trimming shortened V by 7 bases and J by 7 bases, and 20 bases separated the two germline ends. The CDR3 contains 14 residues. The CDR3 region has the DNA TGTGCCAGCACCCCAGGGGGGAGGCAGGAAGAGCAGTACTTC. Residues: CASTPGGRQEEQYF.

The rearrangement joins TRBV7-2 to TRBJ1-1; D is unresolved. Germline loops: CDR1 SGHTA, CDR2 FQGNSA. V was clipped by 3 bases and J by 12 bases, with 14 bases between them. The CDR3 loop spans 12 amino acids. CDR3 amino acids: CASSLATPGSFF. CDR3 DNA sequence: TGTGCCAGCAGCTTGGCGACCCCGGGGTCTTTCTTT.

The V gene is TRBV30, the J gene TRBJ2-1; TRBD2 matches 9 bases. Per germline, CDR1 GTSNPN and CDR2 SVGIG (reference sequence). CDR3 length: 18 residues. J was trimmed by 7 bases and V by 3 bases; bases with no gene match: 19. CDR3 loop: CAWSRTRFGRGGLNEQFF. The CDR3 nucleotides read TGTGCCTGGAGCCGAACCCGGTTCGGGCGGGGGGGCCTAAATGAGCAGTTCTTC.

The V and J genes are TRBV10-3 and TRBJ2-2; 11 bases fit TRBD2. The junction had 7 bases not matched to a gene; V was cut back by 0 bases and J by 4 bases. This CDR3 has 18 residues. Germline V gene sequence: CDR1 ENHRY, CDR2 SYGVKD. CDR3 amino acids: CAISESHRLAGTTGELFF. In nucleotides, the CDR3 is TGTGCCATCAGTGAGTCACATAGACTAGCGGGGACCACCGGGGAGCTGTTTTTT.

This clone occurred a few times. The chain's CDR3 is CASSLQGLGAFF. CDR3 bases: TGTGCCAGCAGCTTACAGGGATTGGGTGCTTTCTTT. The genes are TRBV11-2 and TRBJ1-1; D possibly corresponds to TRBD1 (5 bases). CDR1 and CDR2 from the germline V gene are SGHAT and FQNNGV. Between the trimmed V and J ends, which lost 2 bases and 11 bases, there was a span of 12 bases. The length of the CDR3 is 12 residues.

This clone appeared once. The genes are TRBV5-1 and TRBJ2-1; 7 nucleotides agree with TRBD1. J lost 5 bases, V lost 1 base, and 3 bases had no gene match. The germline V gene has CDR1 SGHRS and CDR2 YFSETQ. This CDR3 is built from 14 residues. The CDR3 DNA reads as TGCGCCAGCAGCTTGTGGGACAGAAACAATGAGCAGTTCTTC. Translation: CASSLWDRNNEQFF.